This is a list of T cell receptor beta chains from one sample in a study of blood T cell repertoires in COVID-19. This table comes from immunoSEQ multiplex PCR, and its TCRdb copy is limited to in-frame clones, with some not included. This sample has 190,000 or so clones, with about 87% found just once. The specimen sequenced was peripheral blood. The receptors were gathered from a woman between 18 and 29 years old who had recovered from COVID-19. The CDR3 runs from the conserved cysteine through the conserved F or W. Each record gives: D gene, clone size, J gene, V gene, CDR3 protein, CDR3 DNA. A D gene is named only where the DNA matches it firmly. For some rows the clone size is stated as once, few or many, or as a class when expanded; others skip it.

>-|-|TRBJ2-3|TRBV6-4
CASSDGEAGDVDTQYF
TGTGCCAGCAGTGACGGGGAAGCGGGTGATGTAGATACGCAGTATTTT
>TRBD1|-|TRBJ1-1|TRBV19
CASSMGTGNTEAFF
TGTGCCAGTAGTATGGGGACAGGGAACACTGAAGCTTTCTTT
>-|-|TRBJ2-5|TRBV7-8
CASSRRSGETQYF
TGTGCCAGCAGCCGTCGGTCTGGAGAGACCCAGTACTTC
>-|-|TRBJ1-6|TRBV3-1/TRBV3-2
CASSQESRVSPLHF
TGTGCCAGCAGCCAAGAGTCCAGGGTTTCACCCCTCCACTTT
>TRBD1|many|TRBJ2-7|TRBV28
CASRTGGSYEQYF
TGTGCCAGCAGGACAGGGGGAAGCTACGAGCAGTACTTC
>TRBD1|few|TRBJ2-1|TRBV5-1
CASSLEGAVEQFF
TGCGCCAGCAGCTTGGAGGGGGCTGTTGAGCAGTTCTTC
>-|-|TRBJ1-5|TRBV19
CASSIPGRSNQPQHF
TGTGCCAGTAGTATTCCCGGTCGGAGCAATCAGCCCCAGCATTTT
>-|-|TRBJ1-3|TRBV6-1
CASSETAGNTIYF
TGTGCCAGCAGTGAGACAGCAGGAAACACCATATATTTT
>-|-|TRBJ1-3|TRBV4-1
CASSRDPRVSGNTIYF
TGCGCCAGCAGCCGAGACCCCAGGGTGTCTGGAAACACCATATATTTT
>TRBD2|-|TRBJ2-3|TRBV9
CASSALPGLGTDTQYF
TGTGCCAGCAGCGCCCTACCGGGACTAGGGACAGATACGCAGTATTTT
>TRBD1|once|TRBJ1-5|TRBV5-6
CASSLLGDRVNQPQHF
TGTGCCAGCAGCCTCTTGGGGGACAGGGTGAATCAGCCCCAGCATTTT
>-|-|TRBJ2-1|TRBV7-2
CASSLVGGGAINEQFF
TGTGCCAGCAGCTTAGTTGGCGGGGGCGCGATCAATGAGCAGTTCTTC
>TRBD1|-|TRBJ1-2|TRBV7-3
CASSSGTDRFGYTF
TGTGCCAGCAGTTCCGGGACAGATAGATTTGGCTACACCTTC
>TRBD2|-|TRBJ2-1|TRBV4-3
CASSLEASGGSNEQFF
TGCGCCAGCAGCCTAGAGGCTAGCGGGGGAAGCAATGAGCAGTTCTTC
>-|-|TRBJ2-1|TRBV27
CASSFIGFDEQFF
TGTGCCAGCAGTTTTATCGGGTTTGATGAGCAGTTCTTC
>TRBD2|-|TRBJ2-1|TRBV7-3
CASSLGGGTNEQFF
TGTGCCAGCAGCTTAGGCGGGGGGACGAATGAGCAGTTCTTC
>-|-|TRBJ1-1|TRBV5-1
CASSLDPRNTEAFF
TGCGCCAGCAGCTTGGATCCGAGGAACACTGAAGCTTTCTTT
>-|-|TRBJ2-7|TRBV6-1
CASSEEPEEQYF
TGTGCCAGCAGTGAAGAGCCGGAGGAGCAGTACTTC
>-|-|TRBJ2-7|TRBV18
CASSPPGGGPYEQYF
TGTGCCAGCTCACCTCCTGGGGGGGGCCCCTACGAGCAGTACTTC
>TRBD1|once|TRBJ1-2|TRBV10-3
CASRTGTSSYGYTF
TGTGCCAGCAGGACAGGGACCTCTAGTTATGGCTACACCTTC